This T cell receptor beta chain was recovered during a study of early T cells in non-severe SARS-CoV-2 infection. The wider study: The input, bulk RNA from unsorted whole blood, was sequenced, and chains were unpaired.

Note on this clonotype: Its target is unknown.

General study points: VDJdb matches were skewed toward anti-spike CD8 T cell responses.

Individual cDNA molecules carried attached unique molecular identifiers. TCRdb used MiXCR to reprocess the 5' RACE reads, holding one entry per CDR3 protein. The sample carries tens of thousands of distinct CDR3 sequences, around 13% recorded once. The germline V gene encodes CDR1 DFQATT and CDR2 SNEGSKA (reference sequence). The CDR3 covers 13 residues. With 6 bases removed from V and 4 bases from J, the gap between germline ends came to 15 bases. Specimen: whole blood, collected at baseline. The TCR originated in an adult who was a healthcare worker with PCR-confirmed SARS-CoV-2 infection or an uninfected control (not recorded which). This chain connects TRBV20-1 to TRBJ1-2; TRBD1 might be the D (6 bases). CDR3 sequence (DNA): TGCAGTGCCCCCGAGGGAGGGGGCTATGGCTACACCTTC. Protein: CSAPEGGGYGYTF.